This TCR beta chain is drawn from a study of graft-versus-host responses after intestinal transplantation. The wider study: Recipients uniformly received anti-thymocyte globulin induction, followed by tacrolimus and steroids for roughly three years. Regarding the study as a whole: In patients with graft-donor T cell macrochimerism, allograft graft-versus-host to host-versus-graft clonal ratios were high. Some GvH clones appeared in ileal mucosa or blood before recipient bone marrow.

The table came from immunoSEQ multiplex PCR; TCRdb's copy has only in-frame clones and leaves some out. The data hold about 90,000 clones, with 94% observed a single time. Looked up from germline, CDR1 is SGHAT and CDR2 is FQNNGV. Trimming pared 5 bases from V and 5 bases from J, leaving 12 bases between. This CDR3 is 13 amino acids long. To note about this clone: Its specificity is unknown.

The chain is built from TRBV11-2 and TRBJ2-5; D is possibly TRBD1 (5 bases). The source of this sequence is a human donor who was the organ donor for an intestinal transplant. The source was unstimulated CD4+ T cells sorted from spleen or lymph node cells, collected before transplant. CDR3 DNA: TGTGCCAGCAGCGTTACAGGTTGGGAGACCCAGTACTTC. Protein sequence: CASSVTGWETQYF.